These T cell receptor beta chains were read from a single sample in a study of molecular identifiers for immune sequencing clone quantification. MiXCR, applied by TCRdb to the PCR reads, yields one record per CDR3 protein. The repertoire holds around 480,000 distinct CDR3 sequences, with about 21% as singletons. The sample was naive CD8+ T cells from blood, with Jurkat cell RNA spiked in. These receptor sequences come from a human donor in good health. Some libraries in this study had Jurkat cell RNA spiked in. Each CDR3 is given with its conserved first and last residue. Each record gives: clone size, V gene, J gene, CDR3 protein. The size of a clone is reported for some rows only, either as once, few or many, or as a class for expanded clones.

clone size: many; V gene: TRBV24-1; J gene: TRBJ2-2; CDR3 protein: CATSDSGGRELFF
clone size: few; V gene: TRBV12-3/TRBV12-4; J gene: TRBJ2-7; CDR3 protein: CASSTGFNYEQYF
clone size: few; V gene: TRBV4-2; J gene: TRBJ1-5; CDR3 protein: CASSQDSGGLGNQPQHF
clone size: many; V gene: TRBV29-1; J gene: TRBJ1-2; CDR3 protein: CSVISQGTNYGYTF
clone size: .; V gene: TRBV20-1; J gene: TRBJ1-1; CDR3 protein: CSAITGDFNTEAFF
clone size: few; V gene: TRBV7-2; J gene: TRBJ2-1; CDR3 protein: CASSLAWAAPNEQFF
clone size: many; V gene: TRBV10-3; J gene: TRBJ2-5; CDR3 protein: CAISGEGLQETQYF
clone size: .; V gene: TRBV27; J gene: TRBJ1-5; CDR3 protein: CASSFSRNQPQHF
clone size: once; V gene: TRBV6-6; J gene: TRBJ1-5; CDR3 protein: CASSTPGLGRLNQPQHF
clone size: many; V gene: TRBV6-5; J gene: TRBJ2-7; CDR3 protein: CASSLLGEVYEQYF
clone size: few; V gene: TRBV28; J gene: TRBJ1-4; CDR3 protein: CASSLIERDKLFF
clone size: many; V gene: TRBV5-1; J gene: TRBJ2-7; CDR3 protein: CASSLEGGTQTYEQYF
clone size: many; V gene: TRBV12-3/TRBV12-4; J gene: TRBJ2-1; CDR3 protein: CASSFPREGLLFF
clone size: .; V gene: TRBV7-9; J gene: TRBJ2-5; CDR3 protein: CASSLDRHQETQYF
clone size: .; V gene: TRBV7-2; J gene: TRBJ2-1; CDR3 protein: CASSLALGPIEQFF
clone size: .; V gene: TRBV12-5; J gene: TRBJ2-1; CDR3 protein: CASGLGLAGNEQFF
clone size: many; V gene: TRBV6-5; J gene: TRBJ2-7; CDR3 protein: CATGNYEQYF
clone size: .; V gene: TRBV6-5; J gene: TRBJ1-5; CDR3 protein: CASSYLGASLNQPQHF
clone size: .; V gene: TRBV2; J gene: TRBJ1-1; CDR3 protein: CASKLGGHRDTEAFF
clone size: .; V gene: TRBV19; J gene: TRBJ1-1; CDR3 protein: CASSAAPGQGVLEAFF
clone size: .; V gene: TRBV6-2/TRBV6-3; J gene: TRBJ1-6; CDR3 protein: CASSPTGYSPLHF
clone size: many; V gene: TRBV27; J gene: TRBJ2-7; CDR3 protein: CASSLGGDRSYEQYF
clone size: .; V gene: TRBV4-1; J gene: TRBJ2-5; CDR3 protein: CASGRERGSQETQYF
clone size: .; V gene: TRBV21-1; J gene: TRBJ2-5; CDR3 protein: CASSKGTQLIEETQYF
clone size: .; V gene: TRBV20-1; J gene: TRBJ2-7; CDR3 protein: CSARDLLGGLDYEQYF
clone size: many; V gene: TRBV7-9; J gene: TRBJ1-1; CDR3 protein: CASSLGQFGQGTNTEAFF
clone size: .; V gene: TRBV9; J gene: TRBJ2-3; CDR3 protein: CASSEQGFDTQYF
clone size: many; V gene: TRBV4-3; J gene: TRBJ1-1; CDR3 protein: CASSQFPDSNTEAFF
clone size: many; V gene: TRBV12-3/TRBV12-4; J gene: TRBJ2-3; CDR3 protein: CASRRTSGATYTQYF
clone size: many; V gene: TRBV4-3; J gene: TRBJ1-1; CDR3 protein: CASSPETGLNTEAFF
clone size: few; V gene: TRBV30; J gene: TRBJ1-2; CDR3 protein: CAWSADSVFGDYGYTF
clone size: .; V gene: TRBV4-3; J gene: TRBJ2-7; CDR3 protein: CASSQVYPQPYEQYF
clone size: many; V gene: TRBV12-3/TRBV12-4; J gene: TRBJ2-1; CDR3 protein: CASGFGGLQWDEQFF
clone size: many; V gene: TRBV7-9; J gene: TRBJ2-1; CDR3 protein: CASSPGTSGVNNEQFF
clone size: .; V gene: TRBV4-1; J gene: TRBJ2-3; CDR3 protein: CASSHSGLIEADTQYF
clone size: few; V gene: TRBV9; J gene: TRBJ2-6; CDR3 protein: CASSVGGGTLAGANVLTF
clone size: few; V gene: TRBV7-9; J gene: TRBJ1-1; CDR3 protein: CASSFVTLNTEAFF
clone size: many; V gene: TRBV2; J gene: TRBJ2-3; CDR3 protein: CASRVHLAASTDTQYF
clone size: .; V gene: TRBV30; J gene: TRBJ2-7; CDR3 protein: CAWSTLWGEQYF
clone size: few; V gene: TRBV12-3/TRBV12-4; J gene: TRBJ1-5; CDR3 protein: CASSWTPDPNQPQHF
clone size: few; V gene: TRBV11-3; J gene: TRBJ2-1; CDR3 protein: CASSPREGSSVDEQFF
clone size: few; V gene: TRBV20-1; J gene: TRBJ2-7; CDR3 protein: CSASRTSGIGEQYF
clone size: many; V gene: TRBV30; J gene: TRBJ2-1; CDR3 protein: CAGQGVNEQFF
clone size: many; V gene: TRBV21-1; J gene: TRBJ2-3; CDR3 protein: CASSTRQGIRTDTQYF
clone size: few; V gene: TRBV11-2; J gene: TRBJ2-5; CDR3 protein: CASSLGAGMETQYF
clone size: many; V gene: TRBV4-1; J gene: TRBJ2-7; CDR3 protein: CASSRRGVEEQYF
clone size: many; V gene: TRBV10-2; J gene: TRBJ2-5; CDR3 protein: CASSESSGLAGQETQYF
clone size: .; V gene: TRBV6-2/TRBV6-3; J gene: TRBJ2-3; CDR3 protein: CAGSYSTSTDTQYF
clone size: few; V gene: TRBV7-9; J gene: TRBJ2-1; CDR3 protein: CASSRGGDYNEQFF
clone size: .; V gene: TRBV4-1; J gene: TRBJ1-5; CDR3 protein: CASKRGQSLNQPQHF
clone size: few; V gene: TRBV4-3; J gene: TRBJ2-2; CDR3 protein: CASSQDDPGLAITGELFF